The rows below give T cell receptor beta chains drawn from one sample of a study of blood T cell repertoires in COVID-19. Sequencing used immunoSEQ multiplex PCR; TCRdb keeps in-frame clones, though not all of them. The sample has about 130,000 clones, approximately 84% seen once. Sequenced sample: peripheral blood. Receptors originate from a woman aged 60 to 75 with acute or convalescent COVID-19. CDR3s include the opening cysteine and the closing phenylalanine or tryptophan. The order of the fields is clone size, D gene, V gene, J gene, CDR3 DNA, CDR3 protein. The D gene is left open where the match is weak. Clone size, where shown, is once, few, many, or a class for clones that have expanded.

>.|.|TRBV7-9|TRBJ1-4
TGTGCCAGCAGCCCCAATAGGGGAATGGGAAAACTGTTTTTT
CASSPNRGMGKLFF
>.|.|TRBV2|TRBJ2-1
TGTGCCAGCCGGGGAGGCAAGTACAATGAGCAGTTCTTC
CASRGGKYNEQFF
>.|TRBD2|TRBV30|TRBJ2-5
TGTGCCTGGAGGACTAGCGGGGGAAAAGGGACCCAGTACTTC
CAWRTSGGKGTQYF
>.|.|TRBV11-2|TRBJ2-5
TGTGCCAGCGCGACAGCGGGTCGCCAAGAGACCCAGTACTTC
CASATAGRQETQYF
>.|TRBD1|TRBV19|TRBJ1-4
TGTGCCAGTAGTAGGGGACAGTATAATGAAAAACTGTTTTTT
CASSRGQYNEKLFF
>.|.|TRBV3-1/TRBV3-2|TRBJ1-2
TGTGCCAGCAGCGAACCGGGACTAGGGCGTGATGGCTACACCTTC
CASSEPGLGRDGYTF
>.|.|TRBV6-5|TRBJ2-1
TGTGCCAGCAGTTACTACGGGTCTTCCTCCAATGAGCAGTTCTTC
CASSYYGSSSNEQFF
>once|.|TRBV7-3|TRBJ2-1
TGTGCCAGCAGCGCGCCCCCGGATGAGCAGTTCTTC
CASSAPPDEQFF
>.|.|TRBV9|TRBJ1-3
TGTGCCAGCAGTCCAAACTCTGGAAACACCATATATTTT
CASSPNSGNTIYF
>.|TRBD1|TRBV24-1|TRBJ2-2
TGTGCCACCAGTGCCCGTCCGGGACAGGGGATGACCGGGGAGCTGTTTTTT
CATSARPGQGMTGELFF
>.|TRBD2|TRBV5-1|TRBJ2-5
TGCGCCAGCAGCTTGGCCGGTAGCGGGGGGGCCACGGAGACCCAGTACTTC
CASSLAGSGGATETQYF
>.|.|TRBV10-2|TRBJ2-1
TGCGCCAGCTCGGCGGCCCGTAACAATGAGCAGTTCTTC
CASSAARNNEQFF
>.|TRBD1|TRBV19|TRBJ2-2
TGTGCCAGTAGTTTCTTATCGACAGGGGGCTGGCTGTTTTTT
CASSFLSTGGWLFF
>.|TRBD1|TRBV6-6|TRBJ1-5
TGTGCCAGCAGCCTGGACAGGGGAAGGAGTCAGCCCCAGCATTTT
CASSLDRGRSQPQHF
>.|.|TRBV28|TRBJ1-1
TGTGCCAGCAGTTTAGTAGGACGGGGGGGCCAGACTGAAGCTTTCTTT
CASSLVGRGGQTEAFF
>.|.|TRBV7-8|TRBJ1-6
TGTGCCAGCAGCCTACAGGATTCACCCCTCCACTTT
CASSLQDSPLHF
>once|TRBD2|TRBV18|TRBJ2-3
TGTGCCAGCTCAATTAGCGGGGGGGCACAAGATACGCAGTATTTT
CASSISGGAQDTQYF
>.|.|TRBV5-6|TRBJ2-7
TGTGCCAGCAGCTTTCGGGAAGAAAACCTCTACGAGCAGTACTTC
CASSFREENLYEQYF
>.|.|TRBV7-8|TRBJ1-5
TGTGCCAGCAGCCTATATCAGGGGCTTCAGCCCCAGCATTTT
CASSLYQGLQPQHF
>.|.|TRBV19|TRBJ1-1
TGTGCCAGTAGTATTGCTATGCTGAACACTGAAGCTTTCTTT
CASSIAMLNTEAFF
>.|TRBD1|TRBV24-1|TRBJ2-1
TGTGCCACCAGTCGGGACACAGGGGCTGAGCAGTTCTTC
CATSRDTGAEQFF
>.|TRBD1|TRBV18|TRBJ1-2
TGTGCCAGCTCACCACGCGACGAGGGGGCGAGGAATGGCTACACCTTC
CASSPRDEGARNGYTF
>few|.|TRBV7-9|TRBJ2-3
TGTGCCAGCAGCTTAGGGCTAGCCTCCGGCGAGACGCAGTATTTT
CASSLGLASGETQYF
>.|TRBD1|TRBV28|TRBJ2-5
TGTGCCAGCAGTACCCCTCGGGACAGAGAGACCCAGTACTTC
CASSTPRDRETQYF
>.|TRBD2|TRBV27|TRBJ2-1
TGTGCCAGTTCCTTGGGACTAGGGGATGAGCAGTTCTTC
CASSLGLGDEQFF
>.|.|TRBV5-1|TRBJ1-5
TGCGCCAGCAGCCTCGATCAGGGGCTCAATCAGCCCCAGCATTTT
CASSLDQGLNQPQHF
>.|TRBD1|TRBV5-4|TRBJ1-2
TGTTCAACAGCAGGGACAGGGTATACGGGTGACTATGGCTACACCTTC
CSTAGTGYTGDYGYTF
>.|.|TRBV7-2|TRBJ1-4
TGTGCCAGCAGCCCCAGGCGAGCAACTAATGAAAAACTGTTTTTT
CASSPRRATNEKLFF
>.|.|TRBV3-1/TRBV3-2|TRBJ1-2
TGTGCCAGCAGCCTATCCGACAAGAACTATGGCTACACCTTC
CASSLSDKNYGYTF
>once|.|TRBV9|TRBJ2-5
TGTGCCAGCAGCCCCGGGGGAAATAGCTTCCGGGAGACCCAGTACTTC
CASSPGGNSFRETQYF
>.|.|TRBV30|TRBJ1-1
TGTGCCTGGAGGCGGGTGGGGGCAGTGAACACTGAAGCTTTCTTT
CAWRRVGAVNTEAFF
>.|.|TRBV3-1/TRBV3-2|TRBJ2-2
TGTGCCAGCAGCCTCTTAGCGACCGGGGAGCTGTTTTTT
CASSLLATGELFF
>.|TRBD2|TRBV10-3|TRBJ2-1
TGTGCCATTAATAGCGGGGGGGGAAATGAGCAGTTCTTC
CAINSGGGNEQFF
>.|.|TRBV12-3/TRBV12-4|TRBJ1-2
TGTGCCAGCAGACAGGGAGTCTATGGCTACACCTTC
CASRQGVYGYTF
>.|TRBD1|TRBV14|TRBJ1-2
TGTGCCAGCAGCCCGGACAGGGACTATGGCTACACCTTC
CASSPDRDYGYTF
>.|.|TRBV24-1|TRBJ2-3
TGTGCCACCAGTGGAAGAGACAGCCGACCAGATACGCAGTATTTT
CATSGRDSRPDTQYF
>.|TRBD1|TRBV2|TRBJ1-5
TGTGCCAGCAGTTACAGGGGCAGCCAGTATAGCAATCAGCCCCAGCATTTT
CASSYRGSQYSNQPQHF
>.|.|TRBV30|TRBJ2-2
TGTGCCTGGGATGGTAGGGGCTCGAACACCGGGGAGCTGTTTTTT
CAWDGRGSNTGELFF
>.|.|TRBV9|TRBJ2-1
TGTGCCAGCAGCTTACGGGAGTCAGGAAGGGAGCAGTTCTTC
CASSLRESGREQFF
>.|.|TRBV9|TRBJ2-3
TGTGCCAGCAGCGAGAGGGCAGGTCGGGGCACAGATACGCAGTATTTT
CASSERAGRGTDTQYF
>.|.|TRBV11-2|TRBJ2-3
TGTGCCAGCAGCCGCTGGGGGCCCCAAATAGATACGCAGTATTTT
CASSRWGPQIDTQYF
>.|.|TRBV7-8|TRBJ1-1
TGTGCCAGCAGCCCAGAAAACTATGACACTGAAGCTTTCTTT
CASSPENYDTEAFF
>.|.|TRBV15|TRBJ1-1
TGTGCCACCAGCAGAAGACAGGCTGAAGCTTTCTTT
CATSRRQAEAFF
>.|.|TRBV5-1|TRBJ2-1
TGCGCCAGCAGCTTAAAGAGGGTCAACGGTCTAGGCAATGAGCAGTTCTTC
CASSLKRVNGLGNEQFF
>.|.|TRBV7-8|TRBJ1-2
TGTGCCAGCAGCCCGAATCGGGATATGGTTTGCACCTTC
CASSPNRDMVCTF
>.|.|TRBV27|TRBJ2-5
TGTGCCAGCAGTCCCAGCGTCCAAGAGACCCAGTACTTC
CASSPSVQETQYF
>.|TRBD1|TRBV18|TRBJ1-2
TGTGCCAGCTCACGAAACCAACCGGGACAGGGGGCGCTGGGACCTATGGTCTACACCTTC
CASSRNQPGQGALGPMVYTF
>.|.|TRBV2|TRBJ1-1
TGTGCCAGCAGTGACACCGGGTACGGCACTGAAGCTTTCTTT
CASSDTGYGTEAFF
>once|.|TRBV3-1/TRBV3-2|TRBJ2-3
TGTGCCAGCAGCATACAGCCAGATACGCAGTATTTT
CASSIQPDTQYF
>once|TRBD1|TRBV3-1/TRBV3-2|TRBJ1-1
TGTGCCAGCAGACTCCAGGGGGCATACACTGAAGCTTTCTTT
CASRLQGAYTEAFF
>.|TRBD2|TRBV6-1|TRBJ2-1
TGTGCCAGCAGTGAAAGCGGGGGCTCCTACAATGAGCAGTTCTTC
CASSESGGSYNEQFF
>.|TRBD1|TRBV6-6|TRBJ1-6
TGTGCCAGCAGCCACTCCCGACAGGGTCAAAGCCGCTCCTATAATTCACCCCTCCACTTT
CASSHSRQGQSRSYNSPLHF
>.|TRBD1|TRBV6-5|TRBJ2-1
TGTGCCAGCAGCCAAGACAGGGGGCTTGGAGATGAGCAGTTCTTC
CASSQDRGLGDEQFF
>.|.|TRBV7-9|TRBJ2-7
TGTGCCAGCAGCCCCCGGCGGGGGCGAAGTAACGAGCAGTACTTC
CASSPRRGRSNEQYF
>.|.|TRBV19|TRBJ1-2
TGTGCCAGTGCGACACTGAACTATGGCTACACCTTC
CASATLNYGYTF
>.|TRBD2|TRBV7-9|TRBJ2-1
TGTGCCAGCAGCTCCTTAGCGGGGAGCTCCTACAATGAGCAGTTCTTC
CASSSLAGSSYNEQFF
>few|TRBD1|TRBV4-2|TRBJ2-2
TGTGCCAGCAGCCCGGGACAGGGAGGCACCGGGGAGCTGTTTTTT
CASSPGQGGTGELFF
>.|TRBD1|TRBV7-3|TRBJ2-2
TGTGCCAGCAGCGCTCGGACAGGGGGGACCGGGGAGCTGTTTTTT
CASSARTGGTGELFF
>once|.|TRBV20-1|TRBJ2-7
TGCAGTGCTAGTGGAGATTTTGACTACGAGCAGTACTTC
CSASGDFDYEQYF
>.|.|TRBV9|TRBJ1-1
TGTGCCAGCAGCGTCTTAACAGCGAACACTGAAGCTTTCTTT
CASSVLTANTEAFF